This T cell receptor (beta chain) was obtained from a study of circulating and synovial CD4+ cells in juvenile arthritis. This clone was picked up one time. As yet, its antigen is unknown. General study points: Deeper sequencing increased measured overlap with synovial clonotypes. CPL and bulk CD4 samples differed at least tenfold in T cell genomes. These repertoires were less diverse than bulk blood CD4 repertoires.

The protocol was immunoSEQ multiplex PCR, while the TCRdb copy is restricted to in-frame clones and leaves out a portion. Here the sample spans over 11,000 clones, over 80% being singletons. V was trimmed by 5 bases and J by 7 bases, leaving 12 bases between them. Germline assignment: CDR1 LNHNV and CDR2 YYDKDF (reference sequence). The CDR3 sequence is 13 residues long. The V call is TRBV15, the J call TRBJ1-5, with D maybe TRBD1 (5 bases). The sequence was obtained from a human patient with juvenile idiopathic arthritis. Some clones in this sample may be carry-over from other donors' samples. Source material: CD4+ T cells from synovial fluid. The DNA for the CDR3 is TGTGCCACCAGCCTGGTCGGGGGACAGCCCCAGCATTTT. Its translation: CATSLVGGQPQHF.